Below are 32 T cell receptor beta chains sequenced from a single sample in a study of blood T cell repertoires in COVID-19. TCRdb keeps only in-frame clones here, not all; method: immunoSEQ multiplex PCR. The data show over 200,000 clones, roughly 89% seen once. The sample was PBMCs or T cells enriched from blood (not recorded which). These receptors came from a man between 18 and 35 years old with acute COVID-19.

CDR3 sequence (DNA): TGTGCCAGCAGCCAAAACAGGGGGCCAGAGACCCAGTACTTC. Its translation is CASSQNRGPETQYF. This chain links TRBV4-2 with TRBJ2-5; 9 nucleotides align to TRBD1. Germline CDR1 and CDR2: LGHNA and YNFKEQ. V dropped 2 bases and J dropped 4; count of bases not matched to a gene: 2. The length of the CDR3 is 14 residues.

This chain joins TRBV29-1 and TRBJ2-7, with 9 positions matching TRBD2. The CDR3 totals 14 residues. Germline CDR1 SQVTM, CDR2 ANQGSEA. V dropped 3 bases and J dropped 0; count of bases not matched to a gene: 3. The CDR3 coding sequence is TGCAGCGTTGAGCGGACTAGCGCCTCCTACGAGCAGTACTTC. This encodes CSVERTSASYEQYF.

The genes are TRBV7-9 and TRBJ2-5, with a weak D call TRBD1 (7 bases). Trimming left V 5 bases short and J 5 bases short, with 12 bases between. The V gene's germline CDR1 is SEHNR and CDR2 FQNEAQ (reference sequence). This CDR3 has 13 residues. The CDR3 nucleotides read TGTGCCAGCAGCATACAGGGGAGGGAGACCCAGTACTTC. This codes for CASSIQGRETQYF. Full variable domain (missing parts from reference TRBV7-9 and TRBJ2-5): DTGVSQNPRHKITKRGQNVTFRCDPISEHNRLYWYRQTLGQGPEFLTYFQNEAQLEKSRLLSDRFSAERPKGSFSTLEIQRTEQGDSAMYLCASSIQGRETQYFGPGTRLLVL.

V gene TRBV10-1 combines with J gene TRBJ2-1; 7 bases are a match to TRBD1. The CDR3 spans 14 residues. Trimming cost V 8 bases and J 7 bases; bases outside gene matches: 11. Germline CDR1 reads WNHNN; CDR2 reads SYGVQD (reference sequence). CDR3 loop: CASGTGQPGNEQFF. Written as DNA, the CDR3 is TGCGCCAGCGGTACGGGACAGCCGGGGAATGAGCAGTTCTTC.

This chain uses TRBV19 with TRBJ1-2, with TRBD1 as a possible D gene (5 bases). Germline V lookup: CDR1 LNHDA, CDR2 SQIVND (reference sequence). Deletions cut 0 bases from V and 7 bases from J, with 12 bases between. The CDR3 is 14 residues long. This CDR3 reads CASSIDLGGVGYTF. In nucleotides, the CDR3 is TGTGCCAGTAGTATAGATCTCGGGGGAGTTGGCTACACCTTC.

The gene calls are TRBV7-9 and TRBJ1-5; D unresolved. Trimming removed 1 base at V and 0 bases at J, with 13 bases between. The V gene's germline CDR1 is SEHNR and CDR2 FQNEAQ (reference sequence). The length of the CDR3 is 17 residues. CDR3 amino acids: CASSLVTGDYSNQPQHF. DNA for the CDR3: TGTGCCAGCAGCTTAGTTACCGGAGATTATAGCAATCAGCCCCAGCATTTT.

The V and J genes are TRBV29-1 and TRBJ1-2, with a possible D match to TRBD1 (5 bases). The CDR3 is 13 amino acids. Germline V gives CDR1 SQVTM, CDR2 ANQGSEA. V lost 2 bases and J 8 bases, leaving 15 bases between the germline ends. Here the CDR3 DNA reads TGCAGCGTTGAACCGACCAACAGGCAAGGCTACACCTTC. Residues: CSVEPTNRQGYTF.

The rearrangement links TRBV7-9 to TRBJ2-1, with a tentative D call TRBD2 (6 bases). This CDR3 is 16 amino acids long. The V and J ends lost 5 bases and 4 bases respectively, with 18 bases between them. Per the germline V gene, CDR1 is SEHNR and CDR2 is FQNEAQ (reference sequence). The DNA for the CDR3 is TGTGCCAGCAGCCCCCCAGACAGCGGGCAATACAATGAGCAGTTCTTC. The encoded protein is CASSPPDSGQYNEQFF. Combining the CDR3 with reference TRBV7-9 and TRBJ2-1 gives the whole variable domain DTGVSQNPRHKITKRGQNVTFRCDPISEHNRLYWYRQTLGQGPEFLTYFQNEAQLEKSRLLSDRFSAERPKGSFSTLEIQRTEQGDSAMYLCASSPPDSGQYNEQFFGPGTRLTVL.

The genes are TRBV3-1 (or the pseudogene TRBV3-2) and TRBJ2-5; 9 bases align to TRBD2. This CDR3 comprises 17 residues. Germline V CDR1 and CDR2: LGHDT, YNNKEL (reference sequence). V shed 4 bases and J 6 bases; nucleotides not matched to a gene: 15. The CDR3: CASSLRGGSGGPKTQYF. For the CDR3, the DNA is TGTGCCAGCAGCCTTAGGGGCGGTAGCGGGGGCCCGAAGACCCAGTACTTC.

In this sample, this clone turned up once. This chain joins TRBV7-2 and TRBJ2-7; TRBD2 matches at 9 bases. V shed 5 bases, J shed 2 bases, and the junction held 13 bases outside the gene matches. The germline CDR1 and CDR2 sequences are SGHTA and FQGNSA. The CDR3 sequence is 17 residues long. CDR3 region: CASSGTSTSGRPYEQYF. CDR3 nucleotide sequence: TGTGCCAGCAGCGGAACTTCAACTAGCGGGCGTCCCTACGAGCAGTACTTC.

Only one count was recorded for this clone. V is TRBV2 and J is TRBJ2-3, with TRBD2 as a possible D gene (6 bases). CDR1 and CDR2 from the germline V gene are SNHLY and FYNNEI. The CDR3 consists of 14 residues. V gave up 5 bases and J gave up 2 bases, with 11 bases separating them. The CDR3 nucleotides read TGTGCCAGCAGTCCTAGCGCCACCACAGATACGCAGTATTTT. It encodes CASSPSATTDTQYF.

CDR3 nucleotide sequence: TGTGCCAGCAGCCCCAAGGGGCGGCTAGCCAAAAACATTCAGTACTTC. This translates into CASSPKGRLAKNIQYF. The rearrangement uses TRBV13 and TRBJ2-4; D might be TRBD1 (5 bases). Trimming stripped 5 bases from V and 0 bases from J, with 14 bases between. Germline lookup yields CDR1 PRHDT and CDR2 FYEKMQ (reference sequence). The CDR3 is made up of 16 amino acids.

The chain recombines TRBV3-1 (or the pseudogene TRBV3-2) with TRBJ2-3, with 11 nucleotides matching TRBD2. The CDR3 sequence is 16 residues long. The V segment lost 5 bases and the J segment 6 bases; nucleotides outside the gene matches: 10. Germline CDR1 and CDR2: LGHDT and YNNKEL (reference sequence). The CDR3 sequence: CASSSEPLAGADTQYF. The CDR3 nucleotides are TGTGCCAGCAGCTCTGAACCACTAGCGGGAGCTGATACGCAGTATTTT.

The V gene is TRBV19, the J gene TRBJ2-1; 13 nucleotides line up with TRBD2. Germline assignment: CDR1 LNHDA and CDR2 SQIVND (reference sequence). The CDR3 covers 19 residues. Germline trimming cut 3 bases from V and 4 bases from J; bases unmatched to any gene: 12. CDR3 sequence: CASSIRTSGGVGGYNEQFF. The CDR3 DNA follows: TGTGCCAGTAGTATTAGGACTAGCGGGGGCGTGGGCGGATACAATGAGCAGTTCTTC. The full variable domain, with the rest looked up from reference TRBV19 and TRBJ2-1, is DGGITQSPKYLFRKEGQNVTLSCEQNLNHDAMYWYRQDPGQGLRLIYYSQIVNDFQKGDIAEGYSVSREKKESFPLTVTSAQKNPTAFYLCASSIRTSGGVGGYNEQFFGPGTRLTVL.

This clone is a singleton in its sample. This rearrangement joins TRBV13 to TRBJ1-2; unclear D gene. Germline assignment: CDR1 PRHDT and CDR2 FYEKMQ (reference sequence). Trimming cost V 1 base and J 4 bases, with 10 bases left between them. This CDR3 region has 14 residues. CDR3 region: CASSLVRESYGYTF. CDR3 DNA: TGTGCCAGCAGCTTAGTGAGGGAGAGCTATGGCTACACCTTC.

The rearrangement uses TRBV19 and TRBJ1-4; TRBD1 agrees at 9 bases. The CDR3 is 15 amino acids. V trimming: 1 base; J trimming: 7 bases; junction bases outside the gene matches: 4. Germline V gives CDR1 LNHDA, CDR2 SQIVND (reference sequence). CDR3 bases: TGTGCCAGTAGTATAGTAGGACAGGGGTTTGAAAAACTGTTTTTT. This gives the protein CASSIVGQGFEKLFF.

The chain employs TRBV7-9 and TRBJ2-1, with 16 bases aligning to TRBD2. Trimming at V came to 3 bases and at J to 5 bases, leaving 7 bases not matched to a gene. CDR3 length: 18 amino acids. Germline V gene sequence: CDR1 SEHNR, CDR2 FQNEAQ (reference sequence). The CDR3 sequence is CASSLMGTSGRANNEQFF. Written as DNA, the CDR3 is TGTGCCAGCAGCTTGATGGGGACTAGCGGGAGGGCCAACAATGAGCAGTTCTTC. The variable domain in full, with the rest retrieved from reference TRBV7-9 and TRBJ2-1, is DTGVSQNPRHKITKRGQNVTFRCDPISEHNRLYWYRQTLGQGPEFLTYFQNEAQLEKSRLLSDRFSAERPKGSFSTLEIQRTEQGDSAMYLCASSLMGTSGRANNEQFFGPGTRLTVL.

CDR3 amino acids: CASSPAGETQYF. The CDR3 region has the DNA TGCGCCAGCAGCCCCGCAGGAGAGACCCAGTACTTC. The V call is TRBV5-1, the J call TRBJ2-5; D is unclear. The V gene lost 4 bases and the J gene lost 4 bases, with 8 bases spanning the gap. In germline, CDR1 is SGHRS, CDR2 YFSETQ. This CDR3 region has 12 residues.

This clone was counted only a few times. The J gene is TRBJ1-2, the V gene TRBV28; D might be TRBD1 (5 bases). The CDR3 is 12 residues long. The germline V and J ends were trimmed by 5 bases and 5 bases, with 9 bases remaining between them. From germline, CDR1 is MDHEN and CDR2 SYDVKM. The CDR3 reads CASSQGYYGYTF. CDR3 DNA: TGTGCCAGCAGTCAGGGTTATTATGGCTACACCTTC.

The CDR3 region is CASSSPGVNTEAFF. For the CDR3, the DNA is TGTGCCAGCTCCTCCCCAGGGGTGAACACTGAAGCTTTCTTT. This sequence joins TRBV28 and TRBJ1-1, with D perhaps TRBD1 (6 bases). Trimming pared 8 bases from V and 0 bases from J, leaving 13 bases between. This CDR3 comprises 14 residues. CDR1 is MDHEN and CDR2 is SYDVKM in the germline V gene.

There are a few counts of this clone. The V gene is TRBV3-1 (or the pseudogene TRBV3-2), the J gene TRBJ2-7, with D perhaps matching TRBD2 (5 bases). Germline values: CDR1 LGHDT, CDR2 YNNKEL (reference sequence). Trimming removed 3 bases at V and 1 base at J, with 10 bases between. The CDR3 spans 14 residues. The CDR3 loop is CASSHLAESYEQYF. CDR3 nucleotide sequence: TGTGCCAGCAGCCACCTAGCCGAATCCTACGAGCAGTACTTC.

This clone was seen more than once but under ten times. The chain recombines TRBV18 with TRBJ1-4; TRBD1 matches at 9 bases. CDR3 length equals 16 residues. Trimming cost V 4 bases and J 5 bases; bases outside gene matches: 8. CDR1 is KGHSH and CDR2 is LQKENI in the germline V gene. The CDR3 DNA reads TGTGCCAGCTCACTCCGTACAGGACAGGGGAATGAAAAACTGTTTTTT. This codes for CASSLRTGQGNEKLFF.

With regard to this clone: Within the sample, other DNA sequences also encode this same CDR3. The chain recombines TRBV6-4 with TRBJ2-1; 14 bases fit TRBD2. This CDR3 has 14 amino acids. The V segment lost 6 bases and the J segment 6 bases; nucleotides outside the gene matches: 1. The germline V gene has CDR1 MRHNA and CDR2 SNTAGT. The CDR3 spells CASSGLAGGNEQFF. CDR3 sequence (DNA): TGTGCCAGCAGCGGACTAGCGGGAGGCAATGAGCAGTTCTTC.

The genes are TRBV7-9 and TRBJ2-1, with D unresolved. This CDR3 is built from 15 residues. V lost 1 base and J 1 base, leaving 8 bases between the germline ends. Germline V gene sequence: CDR1 SEHNR, CDR2 FQNEAQ (reference sequence). CDR3 bases: TGTGCCAGCAGCTTAGGGGCACCATCCTACAATGAGCAGTTCTTC. This codes for CASSLGAPSYNEQFF.

The chain uses TRBV27 and TRBJ2-3; TRBD1 matches at 8 bases. CDR1 and CDR2 (germline): MNHEY, SMNVEV (reference sequence). V shed 5 bases, J shed 1 base, and the junction held 11 bases outside the gene matches. The CDR3 totals 17 residues. For the CDR3, the DNA is TGTGCCAGCAGTGACGCCAGGGGGCAGGGGGGCACAGATACGCAGTATTTT. It translates to CASSDARGQGGTDTQYF.

This clone appeared a single time. The CDR3 DNA is TGTGCCAGCAGTAGCGACAGGGAACTCTCTGGAAACACCATATATTTT. The encoded protein is CASSSDRELSGNTIYF. The genes are TRBV27 and TRBJ1-3; 7 positions agree with TRBD1. This CDR3 region has 16 residues. Looked up from germline, CDR1 is MNHEY and CDR2 is SMNVEV (reference sequence). V lost 5 bases, J lost 0 bases, and 7 bases stayed unmatched.

The V gene is TRBV7-8, the J gene TRBJ2-3, with TRBD2 matching over 13 bases. The CDR3 contains 16 residues. Looked up from germline, CDR1 is SGHVS and CDR2 is FQNEAQ. Losses at the gene ends were 7 bases for V and 5 bases for J; bases not matched to a gene: 9. CDR3 sequence: CASTFTWTSGRDTQYF. CDR3 sequence (DNA): TGTGCCAGCACCTTTACCTGGACTAGCGGGAGAGATACGCAGTATTTT.

The rearrangement links TRBV21-1 to TRBJ1-3; no DNA check was done on the table's D call, TRBD1. TRBV21-1 is a known pseudogene. CDR3 size: 18 residues. As DNA, the CDR3 is TGTGCCAGCAGCCTGGGGTCTGGGACAGGTACGTCTGGAAACACCATATATTTT. Translated, it gives CASSLGSGTGTSGNTIYF.

CDR3 sequence: CASSPSGQTYGYTF. Here the CDR3 DNA reads TGTGCCAGCTCACCTTCTGGACAGACCTATGGCTACACCTTC. V gene TRBV18 combines with J gene TRBJ1-2; a possible D gene is TRBD1 (6 bases). The CDR3 contains 14 residues. Looked up from germline, CDR1 is KGHSH and CDR2 is LQKENI. Trimming took 3 bases from V and 4 from J, leaving 12 bases between them.

V usage is TRBV7-3 and J usage is TRBJ1-1, with D uncertain. CDR1 and CDR2 from the germline V gene are SGHTA and FQGTGA. The CDR3 is 14 amino acids. V was cut by 1 base and J by 1 base, with 7 bases left in between. The CDR3 region is CASSLRQRNTEAFF. Written as DNA, the CDR3 is TGTGCCAGCAGCTTAAGACAAAGGAACACTGAAGCTTTCTTT.

CDR3 nucleotide sequence: TGTGCCAGCAGCCTCGGGACAGCGGGCCTATTATCCGAGCAGTACTTC. Its protein is CASSLGTAGLLSEQYF. This rearrangement joins TRBV7-9 to TRBJ2-7; maybe TRBD1 (7 bases). Germline V gene sequence: CDR1 SEHNR, CDR2 FQNEAQ (reference sequence). Trimming took off 5 bases at V and 6 bases at J, with 23 bases between the two ends. This CDR3 has 16 amino acids.

V gene TRBV28 combines with J gene TRBJ1-4, with 7 bases that match TRBD1. This CDR3 contains 15 residues. V lost 4 bases, J lost 0 bases, and 2 bases stayed unmatched. Germline V gives CDR1 MDHEN, CDR2 SYDVKM. The CDR3 here is CASSWGQSTNEKLFF. CDR3 coding DNA: TGTGCCAGCAGTTGGGGACAGTCAACTAATGAAAAACTGTTTTTT. The variable domain in full, completed from reference TRBV28 and TRBJ1-4, reads DVKVTQSSRYLVKRTGEKVFLECVQDMDHENMFWYRQDPGLGLRLIYFSYDVKMKEKGDIPEGYSVSREKKERFSLILESASTNQTSMYLCASSWGQSTNEKLFFGSGTQLSVL.